The 20 T cell receptor beta chains reported below all come from one sample, sequenced in a study of CD8+ T cells in alopecia areata. Treatment meaning: oral pan-JAK inhibitor, 5-10 mg twice daily. RNA extraction and reverse transcription yielded cDNA as sequencing template. Some clones are missing from TCRdb's copy, which holds only in-frame ones; the method was immunoSEQ multiplex PCR. The data contain about 190,000 clones, approximately 56% of them singletons. The sample here was CD4+ T cells sorted from blood, taken at week 4, from a patient treated with tofacitinib. The origin of the receptors is a human donor with alopecia areata.

This clone has a handful of counts. The rearrangement joins TRBV29-1 to TRBJ2-3, with a tentative D call TRBD1 (6 bases). V lost 4 bases to trimming and J lost 0 bases, with 8 bases between them. The length of the CDR3 is 13 residues. Germline-derived CDR1 and CDR2 are SQVTM and ANQGSEA. CDR3 residues: CSVGGQSTDTQYF. The CDR3 DNA reads as TGCAGCGTTGGAGGACAGAGCACAGATACGCAGTATTTT.

The V call is TRBV29-1, the J call TRBJ2-7; TRBD1 matches 7 bases. Germline V gene data show CDR1 as SQVTM and CDR2 as ANQGSEA. This CDR3 is 13 amino acids long. The J segment lost 2 bases and the V segment lost 7 bases, leaving 8 bases of the junction unmatched. The CDR3 sequence is CSARDSGTYEQYF. CDR3 nucleotide sequence: TGCAGCGCCCGGGACAGCGGAACCTACGAGCAGTACTTC.

This sequence joins TRBV7-2 and TRBJ2-3, with 9 nucleotides matching TRBD2. The CDR3 has 17 amino acids. Looked up from germline, CDR1 is SGHTA and CDR2 is FQGNSA. V was pared by 5 bases and J by 4 bases, with 13 bases of the junction left unmatched. The CDR3 reads CASSPLWREGGPDTQYF. CDR3 coding DNA: TGTGCCAGCAGCCCCCTCTGGCGGGAGGGGGGACCAGATACGCAGTATTTT.

The chain joins TRBV29-1 to TRBJ2-3; tentatively, D is TRBD2 (6 bases). V lost 4 bases, J lost 1 base, and 9 bases lay in between. The germline CDR1 and CDR2 sequences are SQVTM and ANQGSEA. This CDR3 comprises 13 residues. The CDR3 bases are TGCAGCGTTGGCGGCGGGGGCACAGATACGCAGTATTTT. The encoded protein is CSVGGGGTDTQYF.

The chain uses TRBV9 and TRBJ2-7, with 14 bases aligning to TRBD2. CDR1 SGDLS and CDR2 YYNGEE come from the germline V gene. Trimming took 4 bases from V and 9 from J; bases not matched to a gene: 12. CDR3 size: 16 residues. In nucleotides, the CDR3 is TGTGCCAGCAGCACAGTACCGGGACTAGCGGGAGCAAGGCAGTACTTC. Translated: CASSTVPGLAGARQYF.

The CDR3 sequence: CASSQDASSEGTGYEQYF. The CDR3 DNA reads as TGCGCCAGCAGCCAAGATGCATCGTCGGAGGGTACGGGATACGAGCAGTACTTC. The chain has TRBV4-3 and TRBJ2-7; D is perhaps TRBD2 (6 bases). V lost 0 bases and J lost 4, with 22 bases in between. Per the germline V gene, CDR1 is LGHNA and CDR2 is YSLEER. The CDR3 runs to 18 residues.

This clone was observed a few times. The chain combines TRBV29-1 with TRBJ2-2; D is unresolved. Germline CDR1 SQVTM, CDR2 ANQGSEA. Trimming removed 6 bases from V and 0 bases from J, with 5 bases in between. The CDR3 loop spans 12 amino acids. The CDR3 DNA sequence: TGCAGCGTCGAACCGAACACCGGGGAGCTGTTTTTT. This gives the protein CSVEPNTGELFF.

The V call is TRBV25-1, the J call TRBJ2-1; 7 positions agree with TRBD1. V trimming: 1 base; J trimming: 5 bases; junction bases outside the gene matches: 8. Germline assignment: CDR1 MGHDK and CDR2 SYGVNS. This CDR3 has 16 amino acids. The CDR3: CASSEFGTVTHNEQFF. CDR3 nucleotides: TGTGCCAGCAGTGAATTTGGGACAGTAACCCACAATGAGCAGTTCTTC.

This clone was recorded only once. V is TRBV29-1 and J is TRBJ2-5; 8 nucleotides match TRBD1. CDR1 is SQVTM and CDR2 is ANQGSEA in the germline V gene. J was trimmed by 2 bases and V by 6 bases; bases with no gene match: 5. The CDR3 is made up of 13 amino acids. The CDR3: CSVDTGGQETQYF. CDR3 nucleotides: TGCAGCGTAGATACAGGGGGGCAAGAGACCCAGTACTTC. Using reference TRBV29-1 and TRBJ2-5 for the parts outside the CDR3, the full variable domain is SAVISQKPSRDICQRGTSLTIQCQVDSQVTMMFWYRQQPGQSLTLIATANQGSEATYESGFVIDKFPISRPNLTFSTLTVSNMSPEDSSIYLCSVDTGGQETQYFGPGTRLLVL.

The V call is TRBV29-1, the J call TRBJ1-2, with unresolved D. The V gene lost 0 bases and the J gene lost 8 bases, with 13 bases spanning the gap. There are 13 residues in the CDR3. Germline assignment: CDR1 SQVTM and CDR2 ANQGSEA. The DNA of the CDR3 is TGCAGCGTTGAAGATAAGGGTTCCAGCGGCTACACCTTC. This translates into CSVEDKGSSGYTF.

This clone was counted between two and nine times. Distinct nucleotide sequences in the sample also encode this CDR3. The CDR3 DNA is TGCAGCGTTGAAGTAGGAGAGACCCAGTACTTC. Its protein product is CSVEVGETQYF. The genes are TRBV29-1 and TRBJ2-5; D ambiguous. This CDR3 has 11 residues. Trimming took 1 base from V and 4 from J, leaving 4 bases between them. Germline V lookup: CDR1 SQVTM, CDR2 ANQGSEA.

This clone was recorded a few times. The chain couples TRBV29-1 to TRBJ2-7, with 8 bases aligning to TRBD2. The CDR3 length is 19 residues. After removal of 4 bases from V and 3 bases from J, the junction contained 23 bases not matched to a gene. From germline, CDR1 is SQVTM and CDR2 ANQGSEA. In DNA, the CDR3 is TGCAGCGTTGTGGGCCAGCAGTATTCGAGGGAGCGGGAGTTCTACGAGCAGTACTTC. Translation gives CSVVGQQYSREREFYEQYF.

This clone has more than one count but fewer than ten. Written as DNA, the CDR3 is TGTGCCAGCAGTGAGACTGAATACACTGAAGCTTTCTTT. It codes for CASSETEYTEAFF. The rearrangement joins TRBV6-1 to TRBJ1-1; D not certain. CDR1 is MNHNS and CDR2 is SASEGT in the germline V gene. The CDR3 runs 13 residues. V gave up 3 bases and J gave up 3 bases, with 8 bases separating them.

The V and J genes are TRBV29-1 and TRBJ2-7; D perhaps matches TRBD1 (6 bases). This CDR3 has 13 residues. Trimming left V 0 bases short and J 5 bases short, with 11 bases between. Germline lookup yields CDR1 SQVTM and CDR2 ANQGSEA. CDR3 bases: TGCAGCGTTGAAGAGGCAGGGGCCCACGAGCAGTACTTC. Amino acid sequence: CSVEEAGAHEQYF.

V gene TRBV27 combines with J gene TRBJ2-7; a weak D match, TRBD2 (5 bases). CDR3 length equals 14 residues. The germline V gene has CDR1 MNHEY and CDR2 SMNVEV (reference sequence). Trimming left V 5 bases short and J 0 bases short, with 11 bases between. The CDR3 loop reads CASSPWGDSYEQYF. CDR3 DNA sequence: TGTGCCAGCAGTCCTTGGGGAGACTCCTACGAGCAGTACTTC.

The rearrangement joins TRBV27 to TRBJ1-5; D not resolved. V lost 6 bases, J lost 0 bases, and 6 bases lay in between. The germline gives CDR1 MNHEY, CDR2 SMNVEV (reference sequence). CDR3 length equals 13 residues. CDR3 residues: CASSESSNQPQHF. DNA of the CDR3: TGTGCCAGCAGCGAGTCTAGCAATCAGCCCCAGCATTTT.

V gene TRBV7-9 combines with J gene TRBJ2-5; D may be TRBD1 (6 bases). V gave up 6 bases and J gave up 2 bases, with 22 bases separating them. CDR1 is SEHNR and CDR2 is FQNEAQ in the germline V gene (reference sequence). The CDR3 contains 17 residues. CDR3 sequence reads: CASSPGNRRGPQETQYF. The CDR3 DNA sequence: TGTGCCAGCAGTCCCGGCAATCGCAGGGGACCTCAAGAGACCCAGTACTTC.

This sequence joins TRBV5-1 and TRBJ2-7; no clear D. Germline V gene sequence: CDR1 SGHRS, CDR2 YFSETQ. The germline V and J ends were trimmed by 0 bases and 3 bases, with 7 bases remaining between them. CDR3 length: 13 residues. DNA of the CDR3: TGCGCCAGCAGCTTGGCCTTGAACTACGAGCAGTACTTC. This gives the protein CASSLALNYEQYF.

This clone appeared a few times. The chain joins TRBV12-2 to TRBJ2-7; TRBD2, as called in the table, went unchecked against the DNA. TRBV12-2 is termed a pseudogene. The length of the CDR3 is 15 residues. The DNA of the CDR3 is TGTGCAAGTCGCTTACTTGGAACTAGCAAGCGGAGGCAGTACTTC. Protein: CASRLLGTSKRRQYF.

The chain employs TRBV9 and TRBJ2-4; 15 bases fit TRBD2. The germline V gene encodes CDR1 SGDLS and CDR2 YYNGEE. After removal of 3 bases from V and 0 bases from J, the junction contained 7 bases not matched to a gene. The CDR3 is 19 amino acids. For the CDR3, the DNA is TGTGCCAGCAGCGACGGGACTAGCGGGAGGTCCTTAGCCAAAAACATTCAGTACTTC. It yields the protein CASSDGTSGRSLAKNIQYF.